The next 28 T cell receptor beta chains were all read from a single sample in a study of cytomegalovirus exposure and HLA in healthy donors. This PCR relied on a set of 60 Vbeta primers and 13 Jbeta primers. The data were produced by immunoSEQ multiplex PCR, yet TCRdb's version contains in-frame clones alone and is incomplete. This table holds 150,000 or so clones, 75% to 90% found once. Sequenced input: PBMCs. These receptors were taken from a woman between 18 and 29 years old in good health and CMV-seronegative.

The V call is TRBV4-2, the J call TRBJ1-3; 9 bases align to TRBD1. Losses at the gene ends were 0 bases for V and 1 base for J; bases not matched to a gene: 7. This CDR3 is 18 amino acids long. CDR1 and CDR2 from the germline V gene are LGHNA and YNFKEQ. CDR3 DNA: TGTGCCAGCAGCCAAGATCTTGTACAGGGGGCATCTGGAAACACCATATATTTT. Residues: CASSQDLVQGASGNTIYF.

This sequence joins TRBV21-1 and TRBJ2-5; the table's D gene call, TRBD2, was not cross checked with the DNA. TRBV21-1 is listed as a pseudogene. This CDR3 region has 16 residues. The CDR3 spells CASSKDPGTYQETQYF. CDR3 DNA sequence: TGTGCCAGCAGCAAAGATCCGGGGACTTATCAAGAGACCCAGTACTTC.

This sequence joins TRBV4-1 and TRBJ2-5, with D tentatively TRBD1 (5 bases). CDR3 size: 14 residues. Trimming removed 6 bases at V and 0 bases at J, with 11 bases between. Germline values: CDR1 MGHRA, CDR2 YSYEKL. CDR3 nucleotides: TGCGCCAGCAGTCTTCCGACAGACCAAGAGACCCAGTACTTC. This gives the protein CASSLPTDQETQYF.

This sequence joins TRBV7-7 and TRBJ2-5; 9 bases are a match to TRBD1. CDR3 size: 15 residues. V was clipped by 5 bases and J by 5 bases; unmatched bases: 9. Germline values: CDR1 SSHAT, CDR2 FNYEAQ (reference sequence). CDR3 residues: CASSQGQGRSETQYF. In DNA, the CDR3 is TGTGCCAGCAGCCAAGGACAGGGGCGTTCGGAGACCCAGTACTTC. Supplemented by reference TRBV7-7 and TRBJ2-5, the full variable domain reads GAGVSQSPRYKVTKRGQDVTLRCDPISSHATLYWYQQALGQGPEFLTYFNYEAQPDKSGLPSDRFSAERPEGSISTLTIQRTEQRDSAMYRCASSQGQGRSETQYFGPGTRLLVL.

The chain carries TRBV5-8 and TRBJ2-7; no clear D. Germline values: CDR1 SGHTS, CDR2 YDEGEE. The V end lost 6 bases, the J end lost 1 base, and 14 bases lay between the germline ends. This CDR3 has 14 residues. CDR3 loop: CASTVVPPSYEQYF. The CDR3, as DNA: TGTGCCAGCACTGTAGTACCTCCGTCCTACGAGCAGTACTTC. The whole variable domain, filled in from reference TRBV5-8 and TRBJ2-7, reads EAGVTQSPTHLIKTRGQQATLRCSPISGHTSVYWYQQALGLGLQFLLWYDEGEERNRGNFPPRFSGRQFPNYSSELNVNALELEDSALYLCASTVVPPSYEQYFGPGTRLTVT.

The rearrangement joins TRBV27 to TRBJ1-6; 9 nucleotides match TRBD1. The V segment lost 1 base and the J segment 7 bases; nucleotides outside the gene matches: 5. This CDR3 comprises 16 residues. Germline V gives CDR1 MNHEY, CDR2 SMNVEV (reference sequence). The CDR3 spells CASSLWGQGRNSPLHF. CDR3 DNA: TGTGCCAGCAGTTTATGGGGACAGGGAAGAAATTCACCCCTCCACTTT.

DNA for the CDR3: TGCGCCAGCAGTTTAGGACAGAACAATGAGCAGTTCTTC. Its protein is CASSLGQNNEQFF. The rearrangement joins TRBV10-1 to TRBJ2-1; the D gene is possibly TRBD1 (6 bases). The V gene's germline CDR1 is WNHNN and CDR2 SYGVQD (reference sequence). The CDR3 runs to 13 residues. Trimming removed 5 bases at V and 5 bases at J, with 10 bases between.

This clone came up once. The rearrangement joins TRBV5-1 to TRBJ2-7; D perhaps matches TRBD2 (5 bases). The CDR3 consists of 13 residues. CDR1 is SGHRS and CDR2 is YFSETQ in the germline V gene. V gave up 3 bases and J gave up 2 bases, with 9 bases separating them. CDR3 amino acids: CASSSGGAYEQYF. The CDR3 region has the DNA TGCGCCAGCAGCTCCGGAGGAGCCTACGAGCAGTACTTC.

The rearrangement uses TRBV7-6 and TRBJ2-5; TRBD2 aligns across 9 bases. CDR3 size: 14 residues. Trimming removed 4 bases from V and 1 base from J; junction bases left unmatched: 1. In germline, CDR1 is SGHVS, CDR2 FNYEAQ. Here the CDR3 reads CASSWRGGQETQYF. Written as DNA, the CDR3 is TGTGCCAGCAGCTGGCGGGGGGGCCAAGAGACCCAGTACTTC.

V gene TRBV4-1 combines with J gene TRBJ1-2, with 7 bases identical to TRBD1. The trim removed 1 base at V and 6 bases at J, leaving 8 bases unmatched. Germline CDR1 MGHRA, CDR2 YSYEKL. CDR3 length: 15 amino acids. CDR3 residues: CASSQVQGEPDGYTF. The CDR3, as DNA: TGCGCCAGCAGCCAAGTCCAGGGGGAACCTGATGGCTACACCTTC.

The chain uses TRBV28 and TRBJ1-5, with TRBD1 matching over 9 bases. This CDR3 region has 14 residues. Germline V gene lookup returns CDR1 MDHEN and CDR2 SYDVKM. Trimming cost V 5 bases and J 5 bases; bases outside gene matches: 4. CDR3 bases: TGTGCCAGCAGTGGGGGACAGGGTGATCAGCCCCAGCATTTT. Amino acid sequence: CASSGGQGDQPQHF.

This clone was seen a single time. The CDR3 DNA reads TGTGCCAGCAGGAGACAGGGGGGGACAGATACGCAGTATTTT. Translating it yields CASRRQGGTDTQYF. The rearrangement uses TRBV6-1 and TRBJ2-3, with 9 bases identical to TRBD1. V lost 6 bases, J lost 3 bases, and 4 bases stayed unmatched. The CDR3 loop spans 14 amino acids. CDR1 MNHNS and CDR2 SASEGT come from the germline V gene.

The chain has TRBV30 and TRBJ2-7; D gene ambiguous. CDR1 and CDR2 (germline): GTSNPN, SVGIG (reference sequence). Trimming shortened V by 2 bases and J by 2 bases, and 16 bases separated the two germline ends. The CDR3 spans 15 residues. CDR3 region: CAWSPNRVRTYEQYF. As DNA, the CDR3 is TGTGCCTGGAGTCCCAACAGAGTTCGGACCTACGAGCAGTACTTC.

The rearrangement links TRBV28 to TRBJ2-2, with D uncertain. Between the trimmed V and J ends, which lost 0 bases and 0 bases, there was a span of 5 bases. Germline V gene sequence: CDR1 MDHEN, CDR2 SYDVKM. CDR3 size: 15 residues. Written as DNA, the CDR3 is TGTGCCAGCAGTTTATGGCGAGCGAACACCGGGGAGCTGTTTTTT. This gives the protein CASSLWRANTGELFF.

This chain links TRBV7-9 with TRBJ1-4; D gene uncertain. Germline V lookup: CDR1 SEHNR, CDR2 FQNEAQ (reference sequence). CDR3 length equals 16 residues. With 1 base removed from V and 3 bases from J, the gap between germline ends came to 12 bases. The CDR3 DNA reads TGTGCCAGCAGCTTAGGGGAGTCAGGAGCTAATGAAAAACTGTTTTTT. Amino acid sequence: CASSLGESGANEKLFF.

V is TRBV2 and J is TRBJ2-4; 7 bases map to TRBD1. Germline CDR1 reads SNHLY; CDR2 reads FYNNEI. V trimming: 6 bases; J trimming: 3 bases; junction bases outside the gene matches: 5. The CDR3 length is 14 residues. The CDR3 loop reads CASRQGQVKNIQYF. The CDR3 DNA is TGTGCCAGCAGACAAGGACAGGTCAAAAACATTCAGTACTTC.

V is TRBV28 and J is TRBJ2-5, with 11 nucleotides matching TRBD2. V trimming: 2 bases; J trimming: 10 bases; junction bases outside the gene matches: 15. From germline, CDR1 is MDHEN and CDR2 SYDVKM. This CDR3 is 17 amino acids long. CDR3 sequence reads: CASSLASGGPRMWIQYF. The CDR3 DNA reads TGTGCCAGCAGTTTAGCTAGCGGGGGGCCCCGAATGTGGATCCAGTACTTC. Full variable domain (rest looked up from reference TRBV28 and TRBJ2-5): DVKVTQSSRYLVKRTGEKVFLECVQDMDHENMFWYRQDPGLGLRLIYFSYDVKMKEKGDIPEGYSVSREKKERFSLILESASTNQTSMYLCASSLASGGPRMWIQYFGPGTRLLVL.

This chain links TRBV10-1 with TRBJ1-1; the D is unclear. This CDR3 comprises 14 residues. The V gene's germline CDR1 is WNHNN and CDR2 SYGVQD (reference sequence). The germline V and J ends were trimmed by 3 bases and 1 base, with 9 bases remaining between them. Here the CDR3 DNA reads TGCGCCAGCAGTGACTCCACACCGAACACTGAAGCTTTCTTT. Translated: CASSDSTPNTEAFF.

The chain recombines TRBV2 with TRBJ2-7; the D gene is possibly TRBD2 (7 bases). Per germline, CDR1 SNHLY and CDR2 FYNNEI. This CDR3 has 17 residues. The germline V and J ends were trimmed by 4 bases and 2 bases, with 21 bases remaining between them. The CDR3 region is CASSGAPSGGLPYEQYF. DNA of the CDR3: TGTGCCAGCAGTGGAGCCCCTTCGGGGGGCTTACCCTACGAGCAGTACTTC.

The chain is built from TRBV5-6 and TRBJ2-5; 10 nucleotides match TRBD2. The CDR3 contains 14 residues. From germline, CDR1 is SGHDT and CDR2 YYEEEE. V shed 4 bases and J 3 bases; nucleotides not matched to a gene: 3. CDR3 in amino acids: CASSNGLAEETQYF. CDR3 sequence (DNA): TGTGCCAGCAGCAACGGACTAGCGGAAGAGACCCAGTACTTC.

The CDR3 DNA reads as TGTGCCAGCAGCAGGAGGGACTCTACCCCCTCCTACGAGCAGTACTTC. As protein: CASSRRDSTPSYEQYF. The chain recombines TRBV7-8 with TRBJ2-7; possibly TRBD2 for D (6 bases). Germline V gene data show CDR1 as SGHVS and CDR2 as FQNEAQ. The CDR3 consists of 16 residues. With 5 bases removed from V and 0 bases from J, the gap between germline ends came to 17 bases.

This clone was counted a single time. The rearrangement uses TRBV18 and TRBJ1-1; perhaps TRBD1 as D (5 bases). This CDR3 contains 13 residues. Germline CDR1 is KGHSH and CDR2 is LQKENI. Between the trimmed V and J ends, which lost 3 bases and 3 bases, there was a span of 8 bases. CDR3 region: CASSPGHDTEAFF. In DNA form, the CDR3 reads TGTGCCAGCTCACCGGGGCACGACACTGAAGCTTTCTTT.

The genes are TRBV6-5 and TRBJ2-7, with D hard to call. Looked up from germline, CDR1 is MNHEY and CDR2 is SVGAGI. The CDR3 is made up of 11 amino acids. V lost 5 bases to trimming and J lost 5 bases, with 7 bases between them. The DNA of the CDR3 is TGTGCCAGCAGTATAGCCGACGAGCAGTACTTC. Residues: CASSIADEQYF.

This sequence joins TRBV10-3 and TRBJ2-5; 8 bases align to TRBD1. The V and J ends lost 3 bases and 4 bases, in that order; junction bases with no gene match: 10. This CDR3 comprises 16 residues. The germline gives CDR1 ENHRY, CDR2 SYGVKD. The CDR3 loop is CAISEKWQGAGETQYF. The CDR3, as DNA: TGTGCCATCAGTGAAAAGTGGCAGGGGGCAGGAGAGACCCAGTACTTC.

The rearrangement joins TRBV28 to TRBJ2-1, with a tentative D call TRBD2 (6 bases). Germline loops: CDR1 MDHEN, CDR2 SYDVKM. Trimming pared 3 bases from V and 2 bases from J, leaving 8 bases between. CDR3 length: 14 residues. CDR3 amino acids: CASSFGGTYNEQFF. Written as DNA, the CDR3 is TGTGCCAGCAGTTTCGGCGGGACCTACAATGAGCAGTTCTTC.

This clone was seen once. This chain joins TRBV4-1 and TRBJ2-5, with 9 bases matching TRBD1. Germline V lookup: CDR1 MGHRA, CDR2 YSYEKL. The J segment lost 7 bases and the V segment lost 4 bases, leaving 16 bases of the junction unmatched. The CDR3 has 17 amino acids. This CDR3 is CASSRERGTGSFGTQYF. The CDR3, as DNA: TGCGCCAGCAGCCGAGAGAGGGGGACAGGGAGTTTTGGGACCCAGTACTTC.

J is TRBJ1-2 and V is TRBV4-1, with unresolved D. Germline CDR1 reads MGHRA; CDR2 reads YSYEKL. With 4 bases removed from V and 4 bases from J, the gap between germline ends came to 10 bases. The CDR3 sequence is 13 residues long. The CDR3 reads CASSPNGIYGYTF. The CDR3 DNA reads TGCGCCAGCAGCCCGAACGGGATCTATGGCTACACCTTC.

As for this clone: Other DNA sequences in this sample translate to the same CDR3. The chain carries TRBV27 and TRBJ2-7; D gene ambiguous. Trimming stripped 4 bases from V and 1 base from J, with 5 bases between. This CDR3 has 12 amino acids. The V gene's germline CDR1 is MNHEY and CDR2 SMNVEV (reference sequence). The CDR3 coding sequence is TGTGCCAGCAGTTCCTCTTCCTACGAGCAGTACTTC. This encodes CASSSSSYEQYF.